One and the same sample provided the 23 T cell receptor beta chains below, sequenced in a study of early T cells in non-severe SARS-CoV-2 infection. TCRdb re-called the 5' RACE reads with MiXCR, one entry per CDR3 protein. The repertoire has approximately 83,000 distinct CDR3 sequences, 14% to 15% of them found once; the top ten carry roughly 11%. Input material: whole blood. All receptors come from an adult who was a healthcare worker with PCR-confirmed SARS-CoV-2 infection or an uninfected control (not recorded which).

This CDR3 is CASSSAGDLGNQPQHF. In DNA form, the CDR3 reads TGTGCCAGTAGTTCCGCAGGGGATTTGGGCAATCAGCCCCAGCATTTT. The V call is TRBV19, the J call TRBJ1-5, with D perhaps matching TRBD1 (6 bases). The CDR3 loop spans 16 amino acids. Trimming took off 5 bases at V and 2 bases at J, with 16 bases between the two ends. Per germline, CDR1 LNHDA and CDR2 SQIVND (reference sequence).

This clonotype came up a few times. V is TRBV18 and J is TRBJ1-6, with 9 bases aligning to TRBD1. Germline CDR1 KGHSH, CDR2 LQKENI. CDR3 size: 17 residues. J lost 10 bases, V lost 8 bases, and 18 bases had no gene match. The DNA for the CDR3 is TGTGCCAGCACGCGCGCCACAGGGGGCCCAAGAGGGTCACCCCTCCACTTT. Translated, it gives CASTRATGGPRGSPLHF.

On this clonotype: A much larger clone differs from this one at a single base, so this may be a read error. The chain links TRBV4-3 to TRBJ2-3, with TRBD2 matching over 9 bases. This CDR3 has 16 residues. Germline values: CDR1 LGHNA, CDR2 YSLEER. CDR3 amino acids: CTSSQEASGDTDTQYF. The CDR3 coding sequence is TGCACCAGCAGCCAAGAGGCTAGCGGGGACACAGATACGCAGTATTTT.

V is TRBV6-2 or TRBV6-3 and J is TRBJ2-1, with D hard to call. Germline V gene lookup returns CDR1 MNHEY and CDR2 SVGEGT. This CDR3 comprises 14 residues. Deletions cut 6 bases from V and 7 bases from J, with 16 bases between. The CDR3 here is CASSPIVLPNEQFF. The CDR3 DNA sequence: TGTGCCAGCAGCCCGATTGTCCTGCCAAATGAGCAGTTCTTC.

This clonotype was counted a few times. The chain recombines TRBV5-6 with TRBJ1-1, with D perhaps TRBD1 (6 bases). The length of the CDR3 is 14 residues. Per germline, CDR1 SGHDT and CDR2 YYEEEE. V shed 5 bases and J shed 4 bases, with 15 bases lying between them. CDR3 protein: CASRYRGRGTEAFF. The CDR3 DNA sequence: TGTGCCAGCAGGTATAGGGGCAGGGGCACTGAAGCTTTCTTT.

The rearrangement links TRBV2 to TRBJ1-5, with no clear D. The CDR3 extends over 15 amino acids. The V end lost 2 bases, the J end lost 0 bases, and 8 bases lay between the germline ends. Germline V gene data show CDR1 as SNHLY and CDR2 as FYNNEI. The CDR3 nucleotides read TGTGCCAGCAGTGAACGACGGAATAGCAATCAGCCCCAGCATTTT. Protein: CASSERRNSNQPQHF.

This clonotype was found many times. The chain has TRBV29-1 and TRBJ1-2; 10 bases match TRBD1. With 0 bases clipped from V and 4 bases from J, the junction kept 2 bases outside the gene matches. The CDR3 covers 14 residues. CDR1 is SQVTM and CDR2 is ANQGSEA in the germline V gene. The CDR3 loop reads CSVEDRDRGYGYTF. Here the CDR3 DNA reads TGCAGCGTTGAAGACCGGGACAGGGGCTATGGCTACACCTTC.

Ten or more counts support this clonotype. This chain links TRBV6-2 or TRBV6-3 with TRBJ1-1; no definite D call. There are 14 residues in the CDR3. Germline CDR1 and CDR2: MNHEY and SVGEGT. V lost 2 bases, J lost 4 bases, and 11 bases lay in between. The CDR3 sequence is CASSYEGESTEAFF. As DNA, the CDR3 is TGTGCCAGCAGTTACGAGGGAGAAAGCACTGAAGCTTTCTTT.

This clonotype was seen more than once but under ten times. CDR3 loop: CASSLQLEAGELFF. CDR3 bases: TGTGCCAGCAGCCTCCAACTTGAGGCCGGGGAGCTGTTTTTT. The V call is TRBV14, the J call TRBJ2-2; D is ambiguous. The germline V and J ends were trimmed by 4 bases and 6 bases, with 12 bases remaining between them. Germline CDR1 reads SGHDN; CDR2 reads FVKESK. This CDR3 contains 14 residues.

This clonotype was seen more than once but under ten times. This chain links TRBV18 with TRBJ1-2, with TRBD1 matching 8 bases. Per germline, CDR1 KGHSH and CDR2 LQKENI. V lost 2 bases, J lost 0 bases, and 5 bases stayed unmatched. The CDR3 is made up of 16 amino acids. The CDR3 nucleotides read TGTGCCAGCTCACCAGCGGGACAGGAAACTAACTATGGCTACACCTTC. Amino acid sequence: CASSPAGQETNYGYTF.

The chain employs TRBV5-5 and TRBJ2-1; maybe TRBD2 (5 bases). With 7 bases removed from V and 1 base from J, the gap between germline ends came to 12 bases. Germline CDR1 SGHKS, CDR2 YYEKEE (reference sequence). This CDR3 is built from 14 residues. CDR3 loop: CASGREGSYNEQFF. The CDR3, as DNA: TGTGCCAGCGGGCGAGAGGGTTCCTACAATGAGCAGTTCTTC.

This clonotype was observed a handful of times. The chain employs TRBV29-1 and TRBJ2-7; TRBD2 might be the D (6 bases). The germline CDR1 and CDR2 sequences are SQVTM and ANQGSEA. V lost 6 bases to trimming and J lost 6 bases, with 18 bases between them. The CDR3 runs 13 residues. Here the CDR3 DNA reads TGCAGCGTCCTCCCGGGACTCCCTTCCGAGCAGTACTTC. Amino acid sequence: CSVLPGLPSEQYF.

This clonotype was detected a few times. CDR3 loop: CSVEQADGTEAFF. The CDR3 nucleotides read TGCAGCGTTGAGCAGGCAGACGGCACTGAAGCTTTCTTT. The J gene is TRBJ1-1, the V gene TRBV29-1; D is uncertain. V lost 3 bases to trimming and J lost 4 bases, with 12 bases between them. The germline V gene has CDR1 SQVTM and CDR2 ANQGSEA. The CDR3 is 13 amino acids.

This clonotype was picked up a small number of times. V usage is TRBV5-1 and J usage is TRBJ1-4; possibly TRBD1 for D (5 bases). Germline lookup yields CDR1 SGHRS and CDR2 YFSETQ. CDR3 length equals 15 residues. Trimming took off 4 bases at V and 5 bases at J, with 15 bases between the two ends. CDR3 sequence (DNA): TGCGCCAGCAGCCTCGATGGACACCCGAATGAAAAACTGTTTTTT. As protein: CASSLDGHPNEKLFF.

The CDR3 is CASSERGYGGEQFF. The CDR3 region has the DNA TGTGCCAGCAGTGAAAGGGGGTATGGTGGTGAGCAGTTCTTC. V usage is TRBV6-1 and J usage is TRBJ2-1, with D possibly matching TRBD1 (6 bases). V lost 2 bases to trimming and J lost 9 bases, with 14 bases between them. The germline gives CDR1 MNHNS, CDR2 SASEGT. This CDR3 has 14 residues.

The CDR3 is CATPRETKDRGTGELFF. The CDR3 DNA sequence: TGTGCCACACCCCGGGAAACAAAGGACAGGGGAACCGGGGAGCTGTTTTTT. The chain is built from TRBV3-1 and TRBJ2-2, with 9 bases lining up with TRBD1. The J segment lost 5 bases and the V segment lost 10 bases, leaving 17 bases of the junction unmatched. CDR3 length equals 17 residues. CDR1 is LGHDT, CDR2 YNNKEL, per germline (reference sequence).

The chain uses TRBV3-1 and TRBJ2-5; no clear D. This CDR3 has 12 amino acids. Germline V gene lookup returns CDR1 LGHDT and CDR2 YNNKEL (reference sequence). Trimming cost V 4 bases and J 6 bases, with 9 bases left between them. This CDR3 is CASSLYAQTQYF. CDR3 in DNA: TGTGCCAGCAGCCTATACGCCCAGACCCAGTACTTC.

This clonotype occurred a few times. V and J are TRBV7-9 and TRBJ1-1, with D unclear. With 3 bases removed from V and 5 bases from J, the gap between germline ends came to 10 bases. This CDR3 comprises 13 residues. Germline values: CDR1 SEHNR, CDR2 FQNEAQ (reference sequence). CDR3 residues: CASSLEATTEAFF. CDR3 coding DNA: TGTGCCAGCAGCTTGGAGGCGACTACTGAAGCTTTCTTT.

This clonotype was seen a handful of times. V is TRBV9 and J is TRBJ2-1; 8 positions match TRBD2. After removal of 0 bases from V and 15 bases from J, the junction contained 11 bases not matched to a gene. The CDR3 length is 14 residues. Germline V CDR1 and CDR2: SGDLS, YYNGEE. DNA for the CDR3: TGTGCCAGCAGCGTAGCGGGGGGGCAGGCCCCGCGGTTCTTC. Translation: CASSVAGGQAPRFF.

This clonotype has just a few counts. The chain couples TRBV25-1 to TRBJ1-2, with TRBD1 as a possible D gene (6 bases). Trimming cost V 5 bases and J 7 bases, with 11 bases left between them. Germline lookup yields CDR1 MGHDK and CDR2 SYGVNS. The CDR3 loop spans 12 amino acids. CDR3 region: CASSSGAGGYTF. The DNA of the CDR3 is TGTGCCAGCAGTTCGGGGGCTGGTGGCTACACCTTC.

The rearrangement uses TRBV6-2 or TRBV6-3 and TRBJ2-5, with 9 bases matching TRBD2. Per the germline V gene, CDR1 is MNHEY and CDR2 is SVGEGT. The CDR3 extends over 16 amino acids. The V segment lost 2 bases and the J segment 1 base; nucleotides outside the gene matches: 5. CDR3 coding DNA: TGTGCCAGCAGTTACGGTTTAGCGGGGGCCCAAGAGACCCAGTACTTC. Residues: CASSYGLAGAQETQYF.

The CDR3 DNA follows: TGTGCCAGCAGCTTCCCCGGGGTAACTGAAGCTTTCTTT. Its protein is CASSFPGVTEAFF. This chain links TRBV11-2 with TRBJ1-1; D ambiguous. Per the germline V gene, CDR1 is SGHAT and CDR2 is FQNNGV. The CDR3 runs to 13 residues. Trimming pared 3 bases from V and 5 bases from J, leaving 10 bases between.

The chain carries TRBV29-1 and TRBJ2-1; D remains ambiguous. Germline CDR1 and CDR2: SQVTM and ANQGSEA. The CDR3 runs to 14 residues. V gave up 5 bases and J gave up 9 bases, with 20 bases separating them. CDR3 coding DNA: TGCAGCGTTAGGGCGGCGGACGAACAGAGTGAGCAGTTCTTC. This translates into CSVRAADEQSEQFF.